These 12 T cell receptor beta chains originate from one sample sequenced in a study of shared clonotypes between healthy human individuals. The repertoire was sequenced with immunoSEQ multiplex PCR; TCRdb's copy has only in-frame clones and lacks some. The profile covers more than 2,000,000 clones, with more than 90% appearing a single time and over 0.12% taken by the ten largest. Sequenced input: naive CD4+ T cells sorted from blood. Noted subset: CD45RA+ positively selected. These receptors originate from a man aged 18 to 29 in good health.

J is TRBJ2-7 and V is TRBV5-1, with TRBD2 identical over 8 bases. Losses at the gene ends were 0 bases for V and 5 bases for J; bases not matched to a gene: 10. This CDR3 is built from 16 residues. CDR1 is SGHRS, CDR2 YFSETQ, per germline. The CDR3 reads CASSLGAGTRVDEQYF. The CDR3 bases are TGCGCCAGCAGCTTGGGGGCCGGGACTAGAGTAGACGAGCAGTACTTC.

The chain couples TRBV19 to TRBJ2-3; a possible D gene is TRBD2 (6 bases). The CDR3 has 14 residues. V shed 5 bases and J shed 4 bases, with 13 bases lying between them. Germline assignment: CDR1 LNHDA and CDR2 SQIVND (reference sequence). The CDR3 bases are TGTGCCAGTAGTCTCCGGGTAGCGGCAGATACGCAGTATTTT. Translation: CASSLRVAADTQYF.

Note on this clone: The junction departs from germline at one end; a sequencing error may be responsible. The V and J genes are TRBV5-1 and TRBJ1-1, with TRBD1 matching 7 bases. CDR3 length: 14 residues. The germline gives CDR1 SGHRS, CDR2 YFSETQ. The CDR3 coding sequence is TGCGCCACCAGCAAGACAGGGATGAACACTGAAGCTTTCTTT. This sequence encodes CATSKTGMNTEAFF.

On this clone: At one end, the junction sequence differs from germline, possibly due to a read error. V and J are TRBV20-1 and TRBJ2-3, with D perhaps matching TRBD2 (5 bases). Germline V gene data show CDR1 as DFQATT and CDR2 as SNEGSKA (reference sequence). The CDR3 contains 11 residues. The CDR3 reads CSAKTTRTKRF. The CDR3 DNA reads as TGCAGTGCCAAGACTACTAGGACGAAGAGATTT.

Of note for this clone: Other DNA sequences from this sample encode an identical CDR3 as well. V is TRBV27 and J is TRBJ2-2; 14 nucleotides align to TRBD2. Unmatched junction bases numbered 7, after V lost 6 bases and J lost 4 bases. The CDR3 spans 17 residues. Germline values: CDR1 MNHEY, CDR2 SMNVEV (reference sequence). The chain's CDR3 is CASRRLAGGPGTGELFF. CDR3 DNA sequence: TGTGCCAGCAGACGACTAGCGGGGGGGCCAGGCACCGGGGAGCTGTTTTTT.

Concerning this clone: The sample has other DNA sequences that encode this CDR3 too. J is TRBJ2-5 and V is TRBV20-1; D is unclear. V was pared by 3 bases and J by 3 bases, with 2 bases between. Germline V gene lookup returns CDR1 DFQATT and CDR2 SNEGSKA (reference sequence). CDR3 length: 10 residues. The CDR3 spells CSASEETQYF. Here the CDR3 DNA reads TGCAGTGCTAGTGAAGAGACCCAGTACTTC.

V usage is TRBV6-5 and J usage is TRBJ1-1; D remains unclear. CDR1 is MNHEY, CDR2 SVGAGI, per germline. V was trimmed by 0 bases and J by 1 base, leaving 9 bases between them. The CDR3 is made up of 15 amino acids. CDR3 protein: CASSYSTDPNTEAFF. The DNA for the CDR3 is TGTGCCAGCAGTTACTCGACCGACCCGAACACTGAAGCTTTCTTT.

In its sample, this clone was seen once. The V call is TRBV5-6, the J call TRBJ1-2, with D perhaps TRBD1 (5 bases). CDR1 and CDR2 (germline): SGHDT, YYEEEE. This CDR3 comprises 15 residues. Trimming took off 4 bases at V and 2 bases at J, with 15 bases between the two ends. CDR3: CASSITGTVNYGYTF. The CDR3, as DNA: TGTGCCAGCAGCATTACCGGGACGGTAAACTATGGCTACACCTTC.

This sequence joins TRBV2 and TRBJ2-7; D is perhaps TRBD1 (6 bases). The CDR3 sequence is 12 residues long. CDR1 SNHLY and CDR2 FYNNEI come from the germline V gene. V lost 4 bases, J lost 6 bases, and 10 bases lay in between. CDR3: CASSGQDSEQYF. In DNA form, the CDR3 reads TGTGCCAGCAGTGGGCAGGACAGCGAGCAGTACTTC.

As to this clone: Other DNA sequences from this sample encode an identical CDR3 as well. This sequence joins TRBV30 and TRBJ1-2; 7 bases line up with TRBD1. The CDR3 contains 14 residues. V lost 2 bases, J lost 2 bases, and 5 bases stayed unmatched. Per the germline V gene, CDR1 is GTSNPN and CDR2 is SVGIG (reference sequence). The CDR3 is CAWSSRQGNYGYTF. The CDR3 DNA sequence: TGTGCCTGGAGTTCGAGACAGGGCAACTATGGCTACACCTTC.

The chain is built from TRBV18 and TRBJ2-2; D gene uncertain. The CDR3 has 12 amino acids. The germline CDR1 and CDR2 sequences are KGHSH and LQKENI. Trimming stripped 6 bases from V and 10 bases from J, with 12 bases between. CDR3 sequence reads: CASSLTWEELFF. The DNA for the CDR3 is TGTGCCAGCTCGCTGACTTGGGAGGAGCTGTTTTTT. Complete variable domain (other parts from reference TRBV18 and TRBJ2-2): NAGVMQNPRHLVRRRGQEARLRCSPMKGHSHVYWYRQLPEEGLKFMVYLQKENIIDESGMPKERFSAEFPKEGPSILRIQQVVRGDSAAYFCASSLTWEELFFGEGSRLTVL.

This chain links TRBV19 with TRBJ2-7; a weak D match, TRBD1 (6 bases). Per the germline V gene, CDR1 is LNHDA and CDR2 is SQIVND (reference sequence). This CDR3 is 13 amino acids long. Trimming left V 5 bases short and J 4 bases short, with 12 bases between. The CDR3 protein is CASSHADRYEQYF. The CDR3 DNA is TGTGCCAGTAGTCACGCCGACAGGTACGAGCAGTACTTC.